What follows are 13 T cell receptor beta chains derived from one specimen sequenced in a study of Ad26.COV2.S vaccination and SARS-CoV-2 variants. The treatment: about 20 received Ad26.COV2.S at low or high dose, single or two shots; about five received placebo; per-sample allocation not given. Collection of samples fell on day 63 after the first vaccine or placebo injection. The table came from immunoSEQ multiplex PCR; TCRdb's copy has only in-frame clones and leaves some out. The sample records a few hundred thousand clones, 87% being singletons. Sequencing used peripheral blood, obtained in a trial of Ad26.COV2.S vaccine versus placebo. Receptors were obtained from a person between 18 and 59 years old who received the Ad26.COV2.S COVID-19 vaccine or a placebo.

The rearrangement joins TRBV6-5 to TRBJ1-2; D is unresolved. This CDR3 is built from 13 residues. The V end was cut by 0 bases, the J end by 4 bases, with 6 bases between. The germline V gene encodes CDR1 MNHEY and CDR2 SVGAGI. CDR3 protein: CASSYSDSYGYTF. Here the CDR3 DNA reads TGTGCCAGCAGTTACTCCGACTCCTATGGCTACACCTTC.

The chain is built from TRBV3-1 (or the pseudogene TRBV3-2) and TRBJ2-5; maybe TRBD1 (5 bases). There are 15 residues in the CDR3. The V end lost 0 bases, the J end lost 5 bases, and 13 bases lay between the germline ends. CDR1 is LGHDT and CDR2 is YNNKEL in the germline V gene (reference sequence). As DNA, the CDR3 is TGTGCCAGCAGCCAAGATAGGGGATTAAGGGAGACCCAGTACTTC. Translating it yields CASSQDRGLRETQYF.

CDR3 DNA: TGTGCCAGCAGCTTAGGCGCCAGCGAAAGCTCCTACAATGAGCAGTTCTTC. It translates to CASSLGASESSYNEQFF. The rearrangement uses TRBV13 and TRBJ2-1; D gene unclear. Germline lookup yields CDR1 PRHDT and CDR2 FYEKMQ (reference sequence). V dropped 0 bases and J dropped 0 bases, with 12 bases sitting between them. This CDR3 is 17 amino acids long. The full variable domain, its missing parts supplied by reference TRBV13 and TRBJ2-1, is AAGVIQSPRHLIKEKRETATLKCYPIPRHDTVYWYQQGPGQDPQFLISFYEKMQSDKGSIPDRFSAQQFSDYHSELNMSSLELGDSALYFCASSLGASESSYNEQFFGPGTRLTVL.

The rearrangement uses TRBV6-5 and TRBJ2-5; D is perhaps TRBD1 (6 bases). The germline V gene has CDR1 MNHEY and CDR2 SVGAGI. V lost 6 bases and J 3 bases, leaving 14 bases between the germline ends. The CDR3 is 14 residues long. The CDR3 region has the DNA TGTGCCAGCAGAGACACAGGGTTAGAAGAGACCCAGTACTTC. This encodes CASRDTGLEETQYF.

The gene calls are TRBV11-2 and TRBJ1-5; D is perhaps TRBD1 (5 bases). The CDR3 runs to 14 residues. From germline, CDR1 is SGHAT and CDR2 FQNNGV. Deletions cut 5 bases from V and 3 bases from J, with 11 bases between. In DNA form, the CDR3 reads TGTGCCAGCAGCCCAGGGAGTATCAATCAGCCCCAGCATTTT. Its translation: CASSPGSINQPQHF.

This clone was recorded only once. The chain is built from TRBV4-2 and TRBJ1-3; D gene uncertain. With 0 bases removed from V and 4 bases from J, the gap between germline ends came to 19 bases. This CDR3 comprises 18 residues. CDR1 and CDR2 (germline): LGHNA, YNFKEQ. In DNA form, the CDR3 reads TGTGCCAGCAGCCAAGATCGGGATGGGGTGGTAGCGGGAAACACCATATATTTT. Protein sequence: CASSQDRDGVVAGNTIYF.

The J gene is TRBJ1-5, the V gene TRBV27; D perhaps matches TRBD1 (5 bases). Germline lookup yields CDR1 MNHEY and CDR2 SMNVEV (reference sequence). The V end was cut by 4 bases, the J end by 5 bases, with 18 bases between. The CDR3 is 16 amino acids. The CDR3: CASSSRLGGPHQPQHF. CDR3 coding DNA: TGTGCCAGCAGTTCCCGCCTTGGGGGTCCTCATCAGCCCCAGCATTTT.

The chain is built from TRBV7-9 and TRBJ2-7; D perhaps matches TRBD2 (5 bases). V lost 3 bases, J lost 3 bases, and 12 bases lay in between. The CDR3 runs 14 residues. CDR1 SEHNR and CDR2 FQNEAQ come from the germline V gene (reference sequence). The CDR3 nucleotides read TGTGCCAGCAGCTTTAGCGAAACCCACTACGAGCAGTACTTC. This gives the protein CASSFSETHYEQYF.

This chain uses TRBV18 with TRBJ2-7; 7 nucleotides agree with TRBD1. With 3 bases clipped from V and 2 bases from J, the junction kept 4 bases outside the gene matches. CDR1 and CDR2 (germline): KGHSH, LQKENI. The CDR3 runs 14 residues. The CDR3 sequence: CASSPNTGAYEQYF. CDR3 DNA: TGTGCCAGCTCACCTAACACAGGGGCCTACGAGCAGTACTTC.

The CDR3 region is CASSSAGFNYGYTF. As DNA, the CDR3 is TGTGCCAGCAGCTCGGCAGGGTTCAACTATGGCTACACCTTC. The chain links TRBV7-2 to TRBJ1-2; the D gene is possibly TRBD1 (5 bases). CDR1 is SGHTA, CDR2 FQGNSA, per germline. Trimming pared 4 bases from V and 2 bases from J, leaving 11 bases between. This CDR3 has 14 amino acids.

The V call is TRBV2, the J call TRBJ1-2; no firm D call. Trimming pared 4 bases from V and 4 bases from J, leaving 10 bases between. The germline V gene has CDR1 SNHLY and CDR2 FYNNEI. CDR3 length: 13 amino acids. The DNA for the CDR3 is TGTGCCAGCAGTGGCAACAAGATCTATGGCTACACCTTC. As protein: CASSGNKIYGYTF.

In regard to this clone: Other nucleotide sequences from this sample produce the same CDR3. V usage is TRBV5-6 and J usage is TRBJ2-1; 8 bases agree with TRBD1. The junction had 0 bases not matched to a gene; V was cut back by 0 bases and J by 1 base. This CDR3 region has 15 residues. Looked up from germline, CDR1 is SGHDT and CDR2 is YYEEEE. CDR3 region: CASSLGQGSYNEQFF. CDR3 sequence (DNA): TGTGCCAGCAGCTTGGGACAGGGGTCCTACAATGAGCAGTTCTTC. The entire variable domain, with the rest obtained from reference TRBV5-6 and TRBJ2-1, is as follows: DAGVTQSPTHLIKTRGQQVTLRCSPKSGHDTVSWYQQALGQGPQFIFQYYEEEERQRGNFPDRFSGHQFPNYSSELNVNALLLGDSALYLCASSLGQGSYNEQFFGPGTRLTVL.

The V and J genes are TRBV7-2 and TRBJ2-7; D is undetermined. V dropped 6 bases and J dropped 3 bases, with 9 bases sitting between them. The V gene's germline CDR1 is SGHTA and CDR2 FQGNSA. The CDR3 length is 12 residues. This CDR3 reads CASRVGNYEQYF. In nucleotides, the CDR3 is TGTGCCAGCAGGGTCGGAAACTACGAGCAGTACTTC.